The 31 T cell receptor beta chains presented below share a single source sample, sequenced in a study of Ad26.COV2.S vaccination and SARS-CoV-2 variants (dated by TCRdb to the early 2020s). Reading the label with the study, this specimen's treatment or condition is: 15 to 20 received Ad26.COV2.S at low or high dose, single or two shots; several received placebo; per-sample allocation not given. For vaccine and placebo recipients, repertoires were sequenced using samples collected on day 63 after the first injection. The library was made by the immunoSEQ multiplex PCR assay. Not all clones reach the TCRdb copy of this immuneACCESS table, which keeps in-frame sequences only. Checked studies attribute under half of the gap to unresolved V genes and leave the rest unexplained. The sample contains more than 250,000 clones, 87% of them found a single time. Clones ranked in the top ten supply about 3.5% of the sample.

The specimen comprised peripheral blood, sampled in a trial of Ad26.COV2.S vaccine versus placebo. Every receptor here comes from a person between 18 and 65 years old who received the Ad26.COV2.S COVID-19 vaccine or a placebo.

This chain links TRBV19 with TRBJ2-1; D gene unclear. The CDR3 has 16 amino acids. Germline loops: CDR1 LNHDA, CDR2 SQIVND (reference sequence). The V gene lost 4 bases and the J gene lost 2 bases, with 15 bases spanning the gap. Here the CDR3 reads CASSTLSSLPYNEQFF. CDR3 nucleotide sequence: TGTGCCAGTAGTACCCTCTCCAGCTTGCCCTACAATGAGCAGTTCTTC.

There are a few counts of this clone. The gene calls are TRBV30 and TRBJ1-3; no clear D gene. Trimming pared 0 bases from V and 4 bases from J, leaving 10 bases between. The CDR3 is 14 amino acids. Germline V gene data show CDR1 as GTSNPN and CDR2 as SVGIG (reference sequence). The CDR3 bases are TGTGCCTGGAGTGTATCCTCGGCAGGAAACACCATATATTTT. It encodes CAWSVSSAGNTIYF.

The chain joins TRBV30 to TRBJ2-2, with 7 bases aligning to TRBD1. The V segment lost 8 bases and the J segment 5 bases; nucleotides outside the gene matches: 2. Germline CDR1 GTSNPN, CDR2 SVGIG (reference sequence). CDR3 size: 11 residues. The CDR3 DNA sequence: TGTGCCCGGGGACAGACCGGGGAGCTGTTTTTT. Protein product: CARGQTGELFF.

CDR3 sequence reads: CASSLSSGVYNEQFF. The CDR3 nucleotides read TGTGCCAGCAGCTTATCTAGCGGGGTCTACAATGAGCAGTTCTTC. The chain uses TRBV7-6 and TRBJ2-1; the match to TRBD2 covers 9 bases. The CDR3 is 15 amino acids. The J segment lost 3 bases and the V segment lost 2 bases, leaving 2 bases of the junction unmatched. CDR1 is SGHVS, CDR2 FNYEAQ, per germline.

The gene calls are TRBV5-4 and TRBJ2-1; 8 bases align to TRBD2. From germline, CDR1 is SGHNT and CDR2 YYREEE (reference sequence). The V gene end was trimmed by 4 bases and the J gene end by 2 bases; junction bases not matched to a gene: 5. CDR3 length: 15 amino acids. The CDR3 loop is CASSISGAPYNEQFF. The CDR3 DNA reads TGTGCCAGCAGCATTAGCGGGGCCCCCTACAATGAGCAGTTCTTC.

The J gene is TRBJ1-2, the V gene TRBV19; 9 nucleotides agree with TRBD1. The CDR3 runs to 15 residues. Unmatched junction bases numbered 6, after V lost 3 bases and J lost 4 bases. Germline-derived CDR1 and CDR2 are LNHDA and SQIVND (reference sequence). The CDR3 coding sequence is TGTGCCAGTAGTATTGGGACAGGGAGGAGCTATGGCTACACCTTC. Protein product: CASSIGTGRSYGYTF.

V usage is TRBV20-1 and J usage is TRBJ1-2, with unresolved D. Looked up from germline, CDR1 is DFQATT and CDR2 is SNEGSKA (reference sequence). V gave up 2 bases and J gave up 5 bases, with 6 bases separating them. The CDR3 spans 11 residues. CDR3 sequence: CSARNGYGYTF. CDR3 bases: TGCAGTGCTAGAAACGGTTATGGCTACACCTTC.

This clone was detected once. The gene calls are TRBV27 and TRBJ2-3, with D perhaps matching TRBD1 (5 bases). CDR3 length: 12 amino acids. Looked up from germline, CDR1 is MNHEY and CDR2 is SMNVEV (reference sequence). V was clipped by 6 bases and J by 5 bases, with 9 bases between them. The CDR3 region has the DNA TGTGCCAGCAGGGGGCTAGGAGATACGCAGTATTTT. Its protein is CASRGLGDTQYF.

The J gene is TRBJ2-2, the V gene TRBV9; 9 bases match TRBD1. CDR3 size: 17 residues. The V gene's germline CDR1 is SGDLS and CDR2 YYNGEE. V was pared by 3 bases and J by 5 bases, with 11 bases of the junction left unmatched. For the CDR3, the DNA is TGTGCCAGCAGCGCCTCCTCCGGGACAGGGAGGACCGGGGAGCTGTTTTTT. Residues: CASSASSGTGRTGELFF.

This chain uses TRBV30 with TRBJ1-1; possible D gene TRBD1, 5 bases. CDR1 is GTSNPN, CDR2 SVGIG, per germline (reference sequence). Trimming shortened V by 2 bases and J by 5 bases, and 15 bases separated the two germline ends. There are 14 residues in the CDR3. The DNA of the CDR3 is TGTGCCTGGAGTCGGGGACCTCCCGTGACTGAAGCTTTCTTT. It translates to CAWSRGPPVTEAFF.

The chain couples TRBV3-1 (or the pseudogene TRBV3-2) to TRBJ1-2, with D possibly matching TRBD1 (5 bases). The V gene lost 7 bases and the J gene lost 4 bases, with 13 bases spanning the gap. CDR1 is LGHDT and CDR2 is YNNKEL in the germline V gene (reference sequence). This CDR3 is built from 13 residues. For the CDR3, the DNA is TGTGCCAGCATGAGCGAGGGGTCCTATGGCTACACCTTC. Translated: CASMSEGSYGYTF.

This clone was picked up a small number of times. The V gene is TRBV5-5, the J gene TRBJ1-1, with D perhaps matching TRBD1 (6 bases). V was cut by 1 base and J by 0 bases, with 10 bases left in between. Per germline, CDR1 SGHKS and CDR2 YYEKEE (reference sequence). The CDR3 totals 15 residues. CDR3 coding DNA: TGTGCCAGCAGCTTGTGGGGGGCACTGAACACTGAAGCTTTCTTT. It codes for CASSLWGALNTEAFF.

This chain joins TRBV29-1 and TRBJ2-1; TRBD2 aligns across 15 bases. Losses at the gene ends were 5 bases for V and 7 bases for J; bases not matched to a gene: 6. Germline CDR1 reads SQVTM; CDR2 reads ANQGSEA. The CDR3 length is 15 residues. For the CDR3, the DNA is TGCAGCGTTAGGGCCGGGACTAGCGGGGGGAATGAGCAGTTCTTC. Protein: CSVRAGTSGGNEQFF.

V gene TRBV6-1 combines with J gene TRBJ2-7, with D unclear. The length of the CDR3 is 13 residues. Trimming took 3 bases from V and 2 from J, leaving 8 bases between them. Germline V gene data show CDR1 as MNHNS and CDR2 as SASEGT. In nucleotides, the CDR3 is TGTGCCAGCAGTGAGGTGGCGCCCTACGAGCAGTACTTC. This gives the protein CASSEVAPYEQYF.

CDR3 sequence reads: CASSLAGRSTDTQYF. The DNA of the CDR3 is TGTGCCAGCAGCTTAGCGGGGCGTAGCACAGATACGCAGTATTTT. The rearrangement joins TRBV7-9 to TRBJ2-3, with D possibly TRBD1 on 5 matching bases. The V gene lost 0 bases and the J gene lost 0 bases, with 7 bases spanning the gap. The CDR3 consists of 15 residues. Per germline, CDR1 SEHNR and CDR2 FQNEAQ (reference sequence).

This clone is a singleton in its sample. In nucleotides, the CDR3 is TGTGCCAGCAGCCAAGATTCAGGACTACAAGAGACCCAGTACTTC. As protein: CASSQDSGLQETQYF. This sequence joins TRBV14 and TRBJ2-5; D possibly corresponds to TRBD2 (6 bases). Trimming cost V 0 bases and J 2 bases, with 10 bases left between them. The CDR3 totals 15 residues. Germline V CDR1 and CDR2: SGHDN, FVKESK.

CDR3: CAISESMGGLNTEAFF. The CDR3 DNA reads TGTGCCATCAGTGAGTCGATGGGGGGACTCAACACTGAAGCTTTCTTT. V usage is TRBV10-3 and J usage is TRBJ1-1; perhaps TRBD1 as D (5 bases). CDR3 length equals 16 residues. The V end was cut by 0 bases, the J end by 2 bases, with 13 bases between. Looked up from germline, CDR1 is ENHRY and CDR2 is SYGVKD.

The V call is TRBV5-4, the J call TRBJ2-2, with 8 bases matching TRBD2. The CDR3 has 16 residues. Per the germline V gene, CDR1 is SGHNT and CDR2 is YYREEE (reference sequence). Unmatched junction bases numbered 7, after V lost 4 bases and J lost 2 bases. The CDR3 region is CASSPPGLGNTGELFF. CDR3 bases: TGTGCCAGCAGCCCCCCGGGACTAGGAAACACCGGGGAGCTGTTTTTT.

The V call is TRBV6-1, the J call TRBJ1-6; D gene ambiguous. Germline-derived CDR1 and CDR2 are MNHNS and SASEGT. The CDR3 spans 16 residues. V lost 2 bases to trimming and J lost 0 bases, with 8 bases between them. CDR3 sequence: CASSERASSYNSPLHF. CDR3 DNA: TGTGCCAGCAGTGAAAGGGCGAGCTCCTATAATTCACCCCTCCACTTT.

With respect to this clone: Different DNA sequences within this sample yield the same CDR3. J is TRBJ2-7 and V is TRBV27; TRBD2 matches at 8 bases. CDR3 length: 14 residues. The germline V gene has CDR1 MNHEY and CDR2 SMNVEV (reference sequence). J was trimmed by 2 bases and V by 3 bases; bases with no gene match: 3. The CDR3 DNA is TGTGCCAGCAGTTTTGCAGCGGGAGCCTACGAGCAGTACTTC. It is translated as CASSFAAGAYEQYF.

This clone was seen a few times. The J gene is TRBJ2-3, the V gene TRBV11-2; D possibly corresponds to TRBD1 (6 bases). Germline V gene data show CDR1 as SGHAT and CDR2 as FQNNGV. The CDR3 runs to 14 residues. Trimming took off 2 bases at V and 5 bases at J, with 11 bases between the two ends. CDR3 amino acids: CASSLRQARDTQYF. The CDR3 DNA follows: TGTGCCAGCAGCTTAAGACAGGCAAGAGATACGCAGTATTTT.

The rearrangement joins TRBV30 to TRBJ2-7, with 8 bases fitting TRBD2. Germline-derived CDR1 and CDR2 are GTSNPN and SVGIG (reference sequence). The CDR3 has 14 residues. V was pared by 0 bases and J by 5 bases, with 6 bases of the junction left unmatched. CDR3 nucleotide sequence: TGTGCCTGGAGTGTAACGGGAGGGCTCAACGAGCAGTACTTC. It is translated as CAWSVTGGLNEQYF.

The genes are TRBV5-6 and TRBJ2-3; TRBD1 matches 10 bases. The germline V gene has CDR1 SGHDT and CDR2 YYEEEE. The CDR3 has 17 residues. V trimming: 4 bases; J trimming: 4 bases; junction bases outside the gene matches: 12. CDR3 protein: CASSPGTGARMADTQYF. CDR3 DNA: TGTGCCAGCAGCCCCGGGACAGGGGCGCGCATGGCAGATACGCAGTATTTT.

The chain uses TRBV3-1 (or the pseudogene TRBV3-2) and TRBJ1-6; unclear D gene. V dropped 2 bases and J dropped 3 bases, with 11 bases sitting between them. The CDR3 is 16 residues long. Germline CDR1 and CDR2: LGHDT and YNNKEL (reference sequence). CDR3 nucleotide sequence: TGTGCCAGCAGCCAAACTGATGTTAACTATAATTCACCCCTCCACTTT. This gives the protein CASSQTDVNYNSPLHF.

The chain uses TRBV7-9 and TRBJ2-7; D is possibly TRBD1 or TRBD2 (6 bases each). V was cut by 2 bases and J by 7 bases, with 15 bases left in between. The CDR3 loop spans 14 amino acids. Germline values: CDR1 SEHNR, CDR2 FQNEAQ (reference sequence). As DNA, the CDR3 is TGTGCCAGCAGCTTATCGGGGGCAGCTCAGGAGCAGTACTTC. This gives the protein CASSLSGAAQEQYF.

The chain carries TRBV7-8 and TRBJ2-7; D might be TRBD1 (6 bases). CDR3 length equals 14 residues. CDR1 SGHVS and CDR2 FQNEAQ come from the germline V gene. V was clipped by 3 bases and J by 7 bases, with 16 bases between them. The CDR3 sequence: CASSFDRPPGEQYF. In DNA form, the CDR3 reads TGTGCCAGCAGCTTTGACAGGCCGCCGGGGGAGCAGTACTTC. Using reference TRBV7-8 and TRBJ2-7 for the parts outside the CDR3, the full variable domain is GAGVSQSPRYKVAKRGQDVALRCDPISGHVSLFWYQQALGQGPEFLTYFQNEAQLDKSGLPSDRFFAERPEGSVSTLKIQRTQQEDSAVYLCASSFDRPPGEQYFGPGTRLTVT.

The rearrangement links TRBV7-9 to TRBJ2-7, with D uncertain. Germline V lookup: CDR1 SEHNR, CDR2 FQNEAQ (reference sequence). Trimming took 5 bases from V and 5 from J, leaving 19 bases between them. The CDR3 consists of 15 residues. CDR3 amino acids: CASSAISKGEDEQYF. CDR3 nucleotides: TGTGCCAGCAGCGCAATCAGTAAAGGAGAAGACGAGCAGTACTTC.

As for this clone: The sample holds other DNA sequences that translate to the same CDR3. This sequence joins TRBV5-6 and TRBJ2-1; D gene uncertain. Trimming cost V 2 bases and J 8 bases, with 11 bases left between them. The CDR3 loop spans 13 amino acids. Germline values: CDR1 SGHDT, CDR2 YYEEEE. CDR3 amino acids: CASSFGLADEQFF. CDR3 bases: TGTGCCAGCAGCTTTGGCCTGGCTGATGAGCAGTTCTTC.

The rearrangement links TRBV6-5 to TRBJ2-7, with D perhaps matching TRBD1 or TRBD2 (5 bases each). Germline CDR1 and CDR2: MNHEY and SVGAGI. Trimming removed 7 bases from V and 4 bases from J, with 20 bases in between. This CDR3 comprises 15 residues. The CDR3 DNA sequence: TGTGCCAGCACGAGTCAGTTCGGGGCGCTTTACGAGCAGTACTTC. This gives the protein CASTSQFGALYEQYF.

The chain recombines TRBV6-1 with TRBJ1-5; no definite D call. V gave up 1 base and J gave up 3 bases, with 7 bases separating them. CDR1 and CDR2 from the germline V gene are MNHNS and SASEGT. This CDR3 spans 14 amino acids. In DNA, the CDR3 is TGTGCCAGCAGTGAAGAAAGGAACAATCAGCCCCAGCATTTT. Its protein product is CASSEERNNQPQHF.

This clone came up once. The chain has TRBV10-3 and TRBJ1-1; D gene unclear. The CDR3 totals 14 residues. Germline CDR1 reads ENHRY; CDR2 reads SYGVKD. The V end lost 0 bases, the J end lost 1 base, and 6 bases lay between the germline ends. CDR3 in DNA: TGTGCCATCAGTGAGTCTACAACGAACACTGAAGCTTTCTTT. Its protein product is CAISESTTNTEAFF.